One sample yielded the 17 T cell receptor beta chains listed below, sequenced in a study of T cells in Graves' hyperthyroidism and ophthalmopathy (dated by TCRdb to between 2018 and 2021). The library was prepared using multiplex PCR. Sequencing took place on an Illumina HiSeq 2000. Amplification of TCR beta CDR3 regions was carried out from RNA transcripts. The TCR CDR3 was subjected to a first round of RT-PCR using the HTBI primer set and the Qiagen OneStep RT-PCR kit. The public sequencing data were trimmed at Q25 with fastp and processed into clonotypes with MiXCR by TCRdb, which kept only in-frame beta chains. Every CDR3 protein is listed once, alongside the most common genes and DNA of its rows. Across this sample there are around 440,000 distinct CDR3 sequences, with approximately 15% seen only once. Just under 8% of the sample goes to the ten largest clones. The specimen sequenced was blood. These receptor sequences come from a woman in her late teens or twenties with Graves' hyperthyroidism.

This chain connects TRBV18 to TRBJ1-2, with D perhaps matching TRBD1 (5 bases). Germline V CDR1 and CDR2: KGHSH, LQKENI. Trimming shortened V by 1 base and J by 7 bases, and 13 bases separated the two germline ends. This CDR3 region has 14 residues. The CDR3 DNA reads TGTGCCAGCTCACCACTTGGGACTCCAAGTGGCTACACCTTC. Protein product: CASSPLGTPSGYTF.

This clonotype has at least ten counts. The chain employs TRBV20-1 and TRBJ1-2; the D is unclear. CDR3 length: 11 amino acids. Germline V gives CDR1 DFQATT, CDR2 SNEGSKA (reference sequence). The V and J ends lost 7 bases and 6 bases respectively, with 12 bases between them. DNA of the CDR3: TGCAGTGTACGGGGTGAGGATGGCTACACCTTC. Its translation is CSVRGEDGYTF.

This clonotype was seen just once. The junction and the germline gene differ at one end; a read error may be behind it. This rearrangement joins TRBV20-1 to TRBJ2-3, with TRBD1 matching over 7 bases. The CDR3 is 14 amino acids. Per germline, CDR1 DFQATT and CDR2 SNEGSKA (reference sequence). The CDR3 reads CSASGAAWTGTQYF. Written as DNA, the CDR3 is TGCAGTGCTAGCGGGGCGGCCTGGACAGGTACGCAGTATTTT.

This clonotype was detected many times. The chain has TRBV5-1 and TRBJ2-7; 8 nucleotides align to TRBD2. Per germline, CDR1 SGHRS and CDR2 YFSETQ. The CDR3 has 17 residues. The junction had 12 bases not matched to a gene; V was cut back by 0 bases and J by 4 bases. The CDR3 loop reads CASSLAASSGIAYEQYF. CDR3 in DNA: TGCGCCAGCAGCTTGGCCGCGAGTAGCGGGATTGCGTACGAGCAGTACTTC.

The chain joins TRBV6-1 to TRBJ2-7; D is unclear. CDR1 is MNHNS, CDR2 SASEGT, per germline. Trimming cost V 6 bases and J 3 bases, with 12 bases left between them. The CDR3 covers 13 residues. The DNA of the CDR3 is TGTGCCAGCAGGTCCGGGCCGATCTACGAGCAGTACTTC. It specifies CASRSGPIYEQYF.

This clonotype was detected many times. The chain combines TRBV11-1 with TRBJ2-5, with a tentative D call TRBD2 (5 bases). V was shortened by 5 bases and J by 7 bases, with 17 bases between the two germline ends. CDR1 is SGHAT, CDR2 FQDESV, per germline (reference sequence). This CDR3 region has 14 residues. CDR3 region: CASSLSAGLGTQYF. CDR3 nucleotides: TGTGCCAGCAGCCTTAGCGCCGGGTTAGGGACCCAGTACTTC.

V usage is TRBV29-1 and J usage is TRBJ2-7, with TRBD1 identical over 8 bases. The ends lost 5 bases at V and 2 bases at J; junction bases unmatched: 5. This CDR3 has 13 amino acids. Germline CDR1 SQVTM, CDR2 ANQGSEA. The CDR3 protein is CSVRTGFTYEQYF. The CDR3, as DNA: TGCAGCGTTCGGACAGGGTTTACCTACGAGCAGTACTTC.

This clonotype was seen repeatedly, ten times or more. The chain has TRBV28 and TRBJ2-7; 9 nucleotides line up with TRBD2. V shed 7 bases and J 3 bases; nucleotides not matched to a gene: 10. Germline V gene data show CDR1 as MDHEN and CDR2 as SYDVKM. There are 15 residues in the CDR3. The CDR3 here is CASTLRLAGYYEQYF. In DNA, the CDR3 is TGTGCCAGCACCCTAAGGCTAGCGGGGTACTACGAGCAGTACTTC. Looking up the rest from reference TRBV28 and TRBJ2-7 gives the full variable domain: DVKVTQSSRYLVKRTGEKVFLECVQDMDHENMFWYRQDPGLGLRLIYFSYDVKMKEKGDIPEGYSVSREKKERFSLILESASTNQTSMYLCASTLRLAGYYEQYFGPGTRLTVT.

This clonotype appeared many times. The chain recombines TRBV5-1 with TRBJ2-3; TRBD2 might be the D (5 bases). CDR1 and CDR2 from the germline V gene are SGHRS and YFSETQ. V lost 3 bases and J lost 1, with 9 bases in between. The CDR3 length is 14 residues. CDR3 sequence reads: CASSSDWRTDTQYF. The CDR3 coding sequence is TGCGCCAGCAGCTCGGACTGGCGCACAGATACGCAGTATTTT. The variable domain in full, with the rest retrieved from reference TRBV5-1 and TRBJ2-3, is KAGVTQTPRYLIKTRGQQVTLSCSPISGHRSVSWYQQTPGQGLQFLFEYFSETQRNKGNFPGRFSGRQFSNSRSEMNVSTLELGDSALYLCASSSDWRTDTQYFGPGTRLTVL.

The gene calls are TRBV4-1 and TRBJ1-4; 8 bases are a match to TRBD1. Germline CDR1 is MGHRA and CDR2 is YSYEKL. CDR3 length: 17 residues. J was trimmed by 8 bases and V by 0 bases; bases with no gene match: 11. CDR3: CASSQEFYAGGEEKLFF. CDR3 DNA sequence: TGCGCCAGCAGCCAAGAATTCTATGCAGGGGGCGAGGAAAAACTGTTTTTT.

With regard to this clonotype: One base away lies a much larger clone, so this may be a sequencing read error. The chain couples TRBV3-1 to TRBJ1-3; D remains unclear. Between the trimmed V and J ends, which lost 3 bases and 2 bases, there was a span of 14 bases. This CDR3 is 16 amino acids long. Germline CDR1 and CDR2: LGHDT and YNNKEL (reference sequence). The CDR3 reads CASSHSRVGPGNTIYF. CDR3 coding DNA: TGTGCCAGCAGCCACTCTCGGGTAGGGCCTGGAAACACCATATATTTT.

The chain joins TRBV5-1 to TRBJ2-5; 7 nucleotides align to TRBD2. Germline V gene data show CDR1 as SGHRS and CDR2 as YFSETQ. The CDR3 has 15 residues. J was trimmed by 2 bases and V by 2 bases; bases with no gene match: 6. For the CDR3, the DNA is TGCGCCAGCAGCTTAGGACTAGAGGGGCAAGAGACCCAGTACTTC. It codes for CASSLGLEGQETQYF.

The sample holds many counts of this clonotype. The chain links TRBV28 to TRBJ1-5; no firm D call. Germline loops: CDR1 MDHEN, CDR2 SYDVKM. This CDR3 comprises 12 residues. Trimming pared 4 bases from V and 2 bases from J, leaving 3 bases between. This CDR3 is CASSYGNQPQHF. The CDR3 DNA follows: TGTGCCAGCAGTTACGGCAATCAGCCCCAGCATTTT.

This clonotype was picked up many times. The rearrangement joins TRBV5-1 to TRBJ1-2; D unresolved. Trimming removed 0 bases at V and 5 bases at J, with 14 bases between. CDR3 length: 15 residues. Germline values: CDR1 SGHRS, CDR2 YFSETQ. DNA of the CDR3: TGCGCCAGCAGCTTGGAGGTGGGATTTTCGTATGGCTACACCTTC. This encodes CASSLEVGFSYGYTF.

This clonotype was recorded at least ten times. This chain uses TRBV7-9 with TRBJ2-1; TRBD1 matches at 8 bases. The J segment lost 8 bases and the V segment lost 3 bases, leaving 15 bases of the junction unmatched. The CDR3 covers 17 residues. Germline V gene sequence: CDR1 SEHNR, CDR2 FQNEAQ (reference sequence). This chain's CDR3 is CASSLGKPGTGRDEQFF. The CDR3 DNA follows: TGTGCCAGCAGCTTGGGGAAACCCGGGACAGGTCGGGATGAGCAGTTCTTC. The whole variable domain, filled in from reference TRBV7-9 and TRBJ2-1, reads DTGVSQNPRHKITKRGQNVTFRCDPISEHNRLYWYRQTLGQGPEFLTYFQNEAQLEKSRLLSDRFSAERPKGSFSTLEIQRTEQGDSAMYLCASSLGKPGTGRDEQFFGPGTRLTVL.

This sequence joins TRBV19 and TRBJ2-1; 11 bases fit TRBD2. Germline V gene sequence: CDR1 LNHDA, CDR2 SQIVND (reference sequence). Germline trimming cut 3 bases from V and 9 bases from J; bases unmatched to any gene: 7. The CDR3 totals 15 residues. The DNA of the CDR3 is TGTGCCAGTAGTATGGTAGCGGGAGGGCCCGGTGAGCAGTTCTTC. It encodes CASSMVAGGPGEQFF. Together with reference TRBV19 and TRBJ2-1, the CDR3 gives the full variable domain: DGGITQSPKYLFRKEGQNVTLSCEQNLNHDAMYWYRQDPGQGLRLIYYSQIVNDFQKGDIAEGYSVSREKKESFPLTVTSAQKNPTAFYLCASSMVAGGPGEQFFGPGTRLTVL.

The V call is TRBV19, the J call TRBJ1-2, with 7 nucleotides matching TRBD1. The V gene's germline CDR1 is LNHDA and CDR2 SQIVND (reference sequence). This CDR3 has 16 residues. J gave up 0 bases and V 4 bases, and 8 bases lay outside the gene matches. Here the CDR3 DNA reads TGTGCCAGTAGTACCAGGACAGGAGGGGCTAACTATGGCTACACCTTC. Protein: CASSTRTGGANYGYTF.